These 22 T cell receptor beta chains were all obtained from the same sample, sequenced in a study of shared clonotypes between healthy human individuals. Repertoires were generated with immunoSEQ multiplex PCR, while TCRdb's copy carries only in-frame clones and drops some. The table has millions of clones, 95% seen once. Sequencing was performed on naive CD4+ T cells sorted from blood. Documented subset: CD45RA+ positively selected. The source is a man younger than 35 in good health.

The V and J genes are TRBV2 and TRBJ2-3; tentatively, D is TRBD2 (6 bases). CDR1 SNHLY and CDR2 FYNNEI come from the germline V gene. Trimming removed 6 bases at V and 2 bases at J, with 15 bases between. The CDR3 runs to 15 residues. The CDR3 loop reads CASRRASDITDTQYF. The CDR3, as DNA: TGTGCCAGCAGACGAGCTAGCGATATCACAGATACGCAGTATTTT.

The chain is built from TRBV7-2 and TRBJ2-2; D not resolved. V lost 5 bases and J 1 base, leaving 8 bases between the germline ends. Looked up from germline, CDR1 is SGHTA and CDR2 is FQGNSA. This CDR3 has 14 amino acids. The CDR3: CASSPWMNTGELFF. The DNA for the CDR3 is TGTGCCAGCAGCCCGTGGATGAACACCGGGGAGCTGTTTTTT.

The V call is TRBV28, the J call TRBJ2-4; 9 bases align to TRBD1. Germline CDR1 MDHEN, CDR2 SYDVKM. Germline trimming cut 5 bases from V and 6 bases from J; bases unmatched to any gene: 14. The CDR3 runs to 17 residues. CDR3 amino acids: CASSRSRKQGASNIQYF. CDR3 DNA sequence: TGTGCCAGCAGTCGGTCCCGGAAACAGGGGGCTTCAAACATTCAGTACTTC.

CDR3 amino acids: CASSRTGGMDTQYF. CDR3 in DNA: TGTGCCAGCAGTAGGACAGGGGGCATGGATACGCAGTATTTT. This chain connects TRBV6-6 to TRBJ2-3; 11 bases map to TRBD1. J lost 6 bases, V lost 5 bases, and 4 bases had no gene match. This CDR3 is built from 14 residues. CDR1 and CDR2 (germline): MNHNY, SVGAGI (reference sequence).

V and J are TRBV29-1 and TRBJ1-5, with a possible D match to TRBD1 (5 bases). The V and J ends lost 4 bases and 6 bases respectively, with 10 bases between them. This CDR3 region has 12 residues. Germline assignment: CDR1 SQVTM and CDR2 ANQGSEA. The CDR3 region is CSVAEGLQPQHF. The DNA of the CDR3 is TGCAGCGTTGCTGAGGGGCTTCAGCCCCAGCATTTT.

A word on this clone: The same CDR3 also results from other DNA sequences found in this sample. This chain uses TRBV5-1 with TRBJ2-5; D gene uncertain. Trimming pared 2 bases from V and 2 bases from J, leaving 10 bases between. Germline CDR1 reads SGHRS; CDR2 reads YFSETQ. This CDR3 is built from 14 residues. The CDR3 DNA is TGCGCCAGCAGCTTTCGGACGGATCAAGAGACCCAGTACTTC. Translating it yields CASSFRTDQETQYF.

For the CDR3, the DNA is TGCGCCAGCAGCCAGAAACCGGGACAGACCTCTGGAAACACCATATATTTT. This translates into CASSQKPGQTSGNTIYF. The chain links TRBV4-1 to TRBJ1-3; TRBD1 agrees at 7 bases. CDR1 and CDR2 from the germline V gene are MGHRA and YSYEKL. V lost 3 bases, J lost 0 bases, and 8 bases stayed unmatched. There are 17 residues in the CDR3.

This rearrangement joins TRBV30 to TRBJ1-2, with D perhaps matching TRBD1 (6 bases). Germline lookup yields CDR1 GTSNPN and CDR2 SVGIG (reference sequence). V was clipped by 3 bases and J by 0 bases, with 11 bases between them. The CDR3 extends over 14 amino acids. In nucleotides, the CDR3 is TGTGCCTGGAGCAGTTGGACAGCTAACTATGGCTACACCTTC. Its protein product is CAWSSWTANYGYTF.

This sequence joins TRBV7-9 and TRBJ2-1, with D uncertain. The CDR3 runs to 12 residues. Trimming removed 5 bases from V and 7 bases from J, with 9 bases in between. The germline V gene has CDR1 SEHNR and CDR2 FQNEAQ (reference sequence). CDR3 amino acids: CASSIPANEQFF. CDR3 bases: TGTGCCAGCAGCATCCCTGCAAATGAGCAGTTCTTC.

The rearrangement uses TRBV4-1 and TRBJ1-4; D not certain. This CDR3 contains 15 residues. The V end was cut by 4 bases, the J end by 4 bases, with 13 bases between. CDR1 and CDR2 from the germline V gene are MGHRA and YSYEKL. CDR3 DNA: TGCGCCAGCAGCCCCGCCCCAGGAGTTAATGAAAAACTGTTTTTT. Its protein is CASSPAPGVNEKLFF.

This chain uses TRBV11-2 with TRBJ2-3; 8 bases fit TRBD1. J was trimmed by 2 bases and V by 4 bases; bases with no gene match: 5. Germline CDR1 and CDR2: SGHAT and FQNNGV. The CDR3 spans 15 residues. The CDR3 DNA is TGTGCCAGCAGCTCCGGACAGGGATACACAGATACGCAGTATTTT. Its protein is CASSSGQGYTDTQYF.

This rearrangement joins TRBV19 to TRBJ2-1, with D perhaps matching TRBD1 (5 bases). The germline CDR1 and CDR2 sequences are LNHDA and SQIVND (reference sequence). Trimming pared 3 bases from V and 0 bases from J, leaving 15 bases between. The CDR3 is 17 residues long. In DNA form, the CDR3 reads TGTGCCAGTAGTATTAAGGGGCGAGCTTTCTCCTACAATGAGCAGTTCTTC. Protein: CASSIKGRAFSYNEQFF.

The chain links TRBV1 to TRBJ2-7. TRBV1 counts as a pseudogene. The CDR3 contains 13 residues. The CDR3 spells CTSSPVTRYEQYF. CDR3 in DNA: TGCACCAGCAGCCCTGTGACGCGCTACGAGCAGTACTTC.

This clone appeared once. The same CDR3 can be traced to other DNA sequences in this sample. The genes are TRBV9 and TRBJ2-3; 9 bases match TRBD2. Looked up from germline, CDR1 is SGDLS and CDR2 is YYNGEE. The CDR3 length is 15 residues. With V trimmed by 0 bases and J by 6 bases, 5 bases remained unmatched. Here the CDR3 DNA reads TGTGCCAGCAGCGTAGGTCTAGCGGGAACGGATACGCAGTATTTT. It translates to CASSVGLAGTDTQYF. Looking up the rest from reference TRBV9 and TRBJ2-3 gives the full variable domain: DSGVTQTPKHLITATGQRVTLRCSPRSGDLSVYWYQQSLDQGLQFLIQYYNGEERAKGNILERFSAQQFPDLHSELNLSSLELGDSALYFCASSVGLAGTDTQYFGPGTRLTVL.

CDR3 bases: TGTGCCAGCAGTACTCCGACAGGGGACCAACTCTCCTACGAGCAGTACTTC. Its translation: CASSTPTGDQLSYEQYF. This sequence joins TRBV27 and TRBJ2-7; 8 bases line up with TRBD1. The CDR3 length is 17 residues. CDR1 is MNHEY and CDR2 is SMNVEV in the germline V gene (reference sequence). The junction had 12 bases not matched to a gene; V was cut back by 5 bases and J by 0 bases.

Turning to this clone: Other nucleotide sequences from this sample produce the same CDR3. The V and J genes are TRBV7-3 and TRBJ2-3, with D hard to call. Germline V gene lookup returns CDR1 SGHTA and CDR2 FQGTGA. V shed 0 bases and J shed 6 bases, with 4 bases lying between them. The CDR3 covers 12 residues. CDR3 nucleotide sequence: TGTGCCAGCAGCTTAACTCCCGATACGCAGTATTTT. This translates into CASSLTPDTQYF.

Worth noting for this clone: Other nucleotide sequences in the sample specify the same CDR3. The V call is TRBV6-5, the J call TRBJ2-7, with a weak D call TRBD2 (6 bases). The CDR3 spans 15 residues. Trimming took off 0 bases at V and 0 bases at J, with 9 bases between the two ends. In germline, CDR1 is MNHEY, CDR2 SVGAGI. The CDR3, as DNA: TGTGCCAGCAGTTACTCGATCGGGAGCTCCTACGAGCAGTACTTC. It translates to CASSYSIGSSYEQYF.

The rearrangement joins TRBV5-1 to TRBJ2-7; D is uncertain. The V gene lost 1 base and the J gene lost 6 bases, with 20 bases spanning the gap. Per the germline V gene, CDR1 is SGHRS and CDR2 is YFSETQ. CDR3 length: 16 amino acids. The CDR3 DNA reads as TGCGCCAGCAGCTTGTCCCCTTCTGGGATCTCTACCGAGCAGTACTTC. Protein sequence: CASSLSPSGISTEQYF.

In its sample, this clone was seen once. This chain joins TRBV28 and TRBJ2-1; D might be TRBD2 (5 bases). V was clipped by 5 bases and J by 4 bases, with 18 bases between them. The germline gives CDR1 MDHEN, CDR2 SYDVKM. The CDR3 extends over 16 amino acids. CDR3 residues: CASSPLLDPAYNEQFF. The CDR3 bases are TGTGCCAGCAGTCCATTACTAGATCCTGCTTACAATGAGCAGTTCTTC.

This sequence joins TRBV14 and TRBJ2-7; 7 nucleotides align to TRBD2. V dropped 3 bases and J dropped 9; count of bases not matched to a gene: 14. From germline, CDR1 is SGHDN and CDR2 FVKESK. The CDR3 totals 15 residues. CDR3 in amino acids: CASSHKTGDYSGQYF. In DNA form, the CDR3 reads TGTGCCAGCAGCCACAAGACCGGGGACTACTCCGGGCAGTACTTC.

The rearrangement joins TRBV19 to TRBJ2-3; D might be TRBD2 (6 bases). The CDR3 runs to 16 residues. Germline-derived CDR1 and CDR2 are LNHDA and SQIVND (reference sequence). Trimming left V 4 bases short and J 3 bases short, with 17 bases between. CDR3 DNA sequence: TGTGCCAGTAGTAAGGGCGGAATAGCGGTTACAGATACGCAGTATTTT. Residues: CASSKGGIAVTDTQYF.

The J gene is TRBJ2-3, the V gene TRBV5-1; the D gene is possibly TRBD1 (6 bases). The CDR3 is 15 amino acids. Per germline, CDR1 SGHRS and CDR2 YFSETQ. V shed 2 bases and J shed 8 bases, with 18 bases lying between them. The CDR3 reads CASSFYREITSTQYF. The DNA of the CDR3 is TGCGCCAGCAGCTTCTACAGGGAGATAACAAGTACGCAGTATTTT.